This TCR beta chain originates from a study of naive and memory T cell subsets. Separate alpha and beta amplification began at the second PCR step. Four subsets defined by CD45RA and CD27 were sorted after CD3, CD4, CD8 and live/dead staining. Findings of the study overall: Possibly reflecting memory cells re-expressing CD45RA, a few larger clonotypes occurred in naive repertoires, especially CD8.

The CDR3 contains 11 residues. In germline, CDR1 is SGHRS, CDR2 YFSETQ. This clonotype came up many times. Antigen: not known. Relative to the germline gene, one junction end is altered; a read error may explain this. An equimolar mix of two oligonucleotides served as the beta constant-region primer for TRBC1 and TRBC2. Nested alpha and beta constant-region primers with the SP2 primer drove four PCR rounds on ligated cDNA. TCRdb reprocessed the UMI-ligation and nested PCR reads via MiXCR and lists one record per CDR3 protein. The data show roughly 100,000 distinct CDR3 sequences, 14% seen once. Sequencing was carried out using naive CD8+ T cells from blood. The chain employs TRBV5-1 and TRBJ2-5; D possibly corresponds to TRBD1 (5 bases). The TCR originated in a human donor in good health. The DNA for the CDR3 is TGTGCCAGCAGCTGGGGCGAGACCCAGTACTTC. Protein sequence: CASSWGETQYF. The variable domain in full, with the rest retrieved from reference TRBV5-1 and TRBJ2-5, is KAGVTQTPRYLIKTRGQQVTLSCSPISGHRSVSWYQQTPGQGLQFLFEYFSETQRNKGNFPGRFSGRQFSNSRSEMNVSTLELGDSALYLCASSWGETQYFGPGTRLLVL.